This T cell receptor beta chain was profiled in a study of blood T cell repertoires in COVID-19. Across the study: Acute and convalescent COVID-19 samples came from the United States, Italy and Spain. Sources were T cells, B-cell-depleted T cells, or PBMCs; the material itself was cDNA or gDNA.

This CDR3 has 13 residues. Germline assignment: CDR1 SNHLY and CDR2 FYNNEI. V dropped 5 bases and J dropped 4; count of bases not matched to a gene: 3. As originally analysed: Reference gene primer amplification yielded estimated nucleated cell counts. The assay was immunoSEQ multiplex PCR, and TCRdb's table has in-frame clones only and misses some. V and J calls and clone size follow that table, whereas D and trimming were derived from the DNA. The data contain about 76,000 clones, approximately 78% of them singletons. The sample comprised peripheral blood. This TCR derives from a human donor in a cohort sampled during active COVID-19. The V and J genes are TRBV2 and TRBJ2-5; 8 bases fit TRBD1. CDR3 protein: CASSWTGLETQYF. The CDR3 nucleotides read TGTGCCAGCAGTTGGACAGGGTTAGAGACCCAGTACTTC.